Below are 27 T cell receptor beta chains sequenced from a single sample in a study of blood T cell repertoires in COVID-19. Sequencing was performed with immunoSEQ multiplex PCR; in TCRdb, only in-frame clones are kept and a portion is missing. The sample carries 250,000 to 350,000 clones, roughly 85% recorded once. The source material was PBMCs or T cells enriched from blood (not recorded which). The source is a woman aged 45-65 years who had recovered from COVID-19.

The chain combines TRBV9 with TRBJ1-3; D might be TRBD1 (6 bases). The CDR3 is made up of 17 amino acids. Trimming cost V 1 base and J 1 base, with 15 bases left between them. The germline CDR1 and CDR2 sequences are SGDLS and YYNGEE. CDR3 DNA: TGTGCCAGCAGCGTAACCCCGGGACATATTTCTGGAAACACCATATATTTT. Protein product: CASSVTPGHISGNTIYF.

The CDR3 is CSDQNYGYTF. The CDR3 coding sequence is TGCAGCGATCAAAACTATGGCTACACCTTC. The chain links TRBV29-1 to TRBJ1-2; D not resolved. Per germline, CDR1 SQVTM and CDR2 ANQGSEA. V lost 7 bases and J 2 bases, leaving 5 bases between the germline ends. This CDR3 is 10 amino acids long.

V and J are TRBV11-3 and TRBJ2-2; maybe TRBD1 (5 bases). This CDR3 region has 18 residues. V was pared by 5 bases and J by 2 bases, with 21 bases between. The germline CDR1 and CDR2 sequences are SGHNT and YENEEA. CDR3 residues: CASSQRIGDSVNTGELFF. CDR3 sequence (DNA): TGTGCCAGCAGCCAGAGGATAGGCGACAGCGTAAACACCGGGGAGCTGTTTTTT.

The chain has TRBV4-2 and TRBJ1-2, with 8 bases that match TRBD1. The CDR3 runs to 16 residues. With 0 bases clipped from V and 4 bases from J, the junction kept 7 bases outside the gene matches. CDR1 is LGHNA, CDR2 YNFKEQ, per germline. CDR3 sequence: CASSQDLAGGFYGYTF. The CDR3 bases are TGTGCCAGCAGCCAAGATCTGGCAGGGGGCTTCTATGGCTACACCTTC.

The CDR3 loop reads CASSRGVVGTSGRYNEQFF. CDR3 nucleotide sequence: TGTGCCAGTAGTAGGGGGGTCGTGGGGACTAGCGGGAGGTACAATGAGCAGTTCTTC. The rearrangement joins TRBV19 to TRBJ2-1, with 15 positions matching TRBD2. Germline V gene lookup returns CDR1 LNHDA and CDR2 SQIVND (reference sequence). Germline trimming cut 4 bases from V and 4 bases from J; bases unmatched to any gene: 11. The CDR3 sequence is 19 residues long. The full variable domain, its missing parts supplied by reference TRBV19 and TRBJ2-1, is DGGITQSPKYLFRKEGQNVTLSCEQNLNHDAMYWYRQDPGQGLRLIYYSQIVNDFQKGDIAEGYSVSREKKESFPLTVTSAQKNPTAFYLCASSRGVVGTSGRYNEQFFGPGTRLTVL.

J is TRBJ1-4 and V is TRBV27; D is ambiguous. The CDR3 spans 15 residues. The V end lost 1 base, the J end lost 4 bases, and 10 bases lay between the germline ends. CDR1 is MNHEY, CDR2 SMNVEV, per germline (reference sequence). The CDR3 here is CASSLLGSNNEKLFF. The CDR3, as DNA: TGTGCCAGCAGTTTATTGGGCAGTAATAATGAAAAACTGTTTTTT.

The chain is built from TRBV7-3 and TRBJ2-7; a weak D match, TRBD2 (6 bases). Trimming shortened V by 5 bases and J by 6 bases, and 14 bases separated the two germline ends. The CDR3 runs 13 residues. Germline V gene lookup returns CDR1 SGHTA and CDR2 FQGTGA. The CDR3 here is CASSPVVGGEQYF. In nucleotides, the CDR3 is TGTGCCAGCAGCCCGGTGGTGGGGGGCGAGCAGTACTTC.

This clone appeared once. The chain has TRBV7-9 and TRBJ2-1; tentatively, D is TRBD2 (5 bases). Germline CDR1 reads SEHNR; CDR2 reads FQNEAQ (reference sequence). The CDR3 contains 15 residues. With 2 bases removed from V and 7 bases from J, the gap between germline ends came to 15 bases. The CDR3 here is CASSLSTNSLNEQFF. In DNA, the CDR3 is TGTGCCAGCAGCTTATCGACTAATAGTTTAAATGAGCAGTTCTTC.

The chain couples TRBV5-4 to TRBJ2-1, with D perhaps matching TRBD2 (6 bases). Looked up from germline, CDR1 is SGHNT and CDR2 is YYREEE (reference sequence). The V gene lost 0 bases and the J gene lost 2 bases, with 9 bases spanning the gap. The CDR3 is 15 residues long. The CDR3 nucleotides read TGTGCCAGCAGCTTGGGGCGCGGGGCCTACAATGAGCAGTTCTTC. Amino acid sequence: CASSLGRGAYNEQFF.

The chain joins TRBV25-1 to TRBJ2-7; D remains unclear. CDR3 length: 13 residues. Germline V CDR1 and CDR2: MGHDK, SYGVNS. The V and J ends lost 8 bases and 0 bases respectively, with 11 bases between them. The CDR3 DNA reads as TGTGCCAGCGCTACAGATTACTCCTACGAGCAGTACTTC. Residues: CASATDYSYEQYF.

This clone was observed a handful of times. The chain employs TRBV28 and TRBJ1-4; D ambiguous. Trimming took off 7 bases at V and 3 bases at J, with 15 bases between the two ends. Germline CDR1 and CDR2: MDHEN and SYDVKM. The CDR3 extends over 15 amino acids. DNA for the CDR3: TGTGCCAGCAAAGAAGCGGGGTCAGCTAATGAAAAACTGTTTTTT. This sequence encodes CASKEAGSANEKLFF.

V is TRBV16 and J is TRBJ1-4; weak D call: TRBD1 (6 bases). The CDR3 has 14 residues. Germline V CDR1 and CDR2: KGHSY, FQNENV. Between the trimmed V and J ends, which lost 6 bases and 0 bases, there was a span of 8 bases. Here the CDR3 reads CASRDRATNEKLFF. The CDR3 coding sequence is TGTGCCAGCAGGGACAGAGCAACTAATGAAAAACTGTTTTTT.

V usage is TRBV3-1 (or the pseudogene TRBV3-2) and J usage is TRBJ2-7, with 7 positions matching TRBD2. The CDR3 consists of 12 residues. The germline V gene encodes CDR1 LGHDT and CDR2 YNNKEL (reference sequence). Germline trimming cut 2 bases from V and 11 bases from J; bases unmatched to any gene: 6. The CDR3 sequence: CASSQIRGREYF. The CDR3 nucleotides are TGTGCCAGCAGCCAAATTCGTGGGAGGGAGTACTTC.

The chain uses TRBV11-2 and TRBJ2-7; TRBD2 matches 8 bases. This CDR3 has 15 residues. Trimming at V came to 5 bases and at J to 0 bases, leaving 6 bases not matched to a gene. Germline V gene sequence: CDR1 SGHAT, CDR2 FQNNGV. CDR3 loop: CASSPLTSDSYEQYF. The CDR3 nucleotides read TGTGCCAGCAGCCCCTTGACTAGCGACTCCTACGAGCAGTACTTC.

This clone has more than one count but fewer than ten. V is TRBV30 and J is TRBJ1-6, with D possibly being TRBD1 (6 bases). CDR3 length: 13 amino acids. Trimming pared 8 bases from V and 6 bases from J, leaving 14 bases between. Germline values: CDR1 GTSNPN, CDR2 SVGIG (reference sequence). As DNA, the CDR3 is TGTGCCGGTAACAGGGTTCTTAATTCACCCCTCCACTTT. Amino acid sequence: CAGNRVLNSPLHF.

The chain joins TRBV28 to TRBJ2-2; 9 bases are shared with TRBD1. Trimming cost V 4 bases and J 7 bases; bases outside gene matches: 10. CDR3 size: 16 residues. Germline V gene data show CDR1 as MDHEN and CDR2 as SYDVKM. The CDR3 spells CASSSSGTGRRGELFF. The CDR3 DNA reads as TGTGCCAGCAGTTCCTCCGGGACAGGGCGCCGCGGGGAGCTGTTTTTT. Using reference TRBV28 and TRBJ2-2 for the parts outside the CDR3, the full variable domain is DVKVTQSSRYLVKRTGEKVFLECVQDMDHENMFWYRQDPGLGLRLIYFSYDVKMKEKGDIPEGYSVSREKKERFSLILESASTNQTSMYLCASSSSGTGRRGELFFGEGSRLTVL.

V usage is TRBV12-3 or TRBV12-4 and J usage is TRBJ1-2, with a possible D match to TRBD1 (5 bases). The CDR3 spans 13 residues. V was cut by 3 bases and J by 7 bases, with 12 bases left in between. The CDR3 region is CASSFPGGTGYTF. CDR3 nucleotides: TGTGCCAGCAGTTTCCCCGGGGGAACTGGCTACACCTTC.

CDR3 sequence: CASSLRTSVSTDTQYF. In nucleotides, the CDR3 is TGTGCCAGTAGTCTCCGGACTAGTGTGAGCACAGATACGCAGTATTTT. The gene calls are TRBV19 and TRBJ2-3; 7 bases are a match to TRBD2. There are 16 residues in the CDR3. Germline V lookup: CDR1 LNHDA, CDR2 SQIVND (reference sequence). J lost 0 bases, V lost 5 bases, and 8 bases had no gene match.

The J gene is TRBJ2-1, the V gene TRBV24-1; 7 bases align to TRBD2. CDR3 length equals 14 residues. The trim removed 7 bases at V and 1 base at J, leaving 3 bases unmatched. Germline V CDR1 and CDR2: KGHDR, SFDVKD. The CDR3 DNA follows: TGTGCCACCAGCGGGAGGCCTTCCTACAATGAGCAGTTCTTC. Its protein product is CATSGRPSYNEQFF.

The CDR3 sequence: CASSPRDREYNSPLHF. The CDR3 DNA follows: TGTGCCAGCTCTCCCCGGGACAGAGAATATAATTCACCCCTCCACTTT. The V call is TRBV18, the J call TRBJ1-6, with 7 bases lining up with TRBD1. Germline lookup yields CDR1 KGHSH and CDR2 LQKENI. This CDR3 is 16 amino acids long. Trimming removed 6 bases from V and 4 bases from J; junction bases left unmatched: 9.

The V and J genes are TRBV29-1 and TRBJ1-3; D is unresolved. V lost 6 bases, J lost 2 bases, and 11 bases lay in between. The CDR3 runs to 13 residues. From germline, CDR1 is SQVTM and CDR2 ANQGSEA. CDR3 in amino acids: CSVGLGTGNTIYF. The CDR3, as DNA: TGCAGCGTCGGACTTGGGACTGGAAACACCATATATTTT.

CDR3 protein: CASSLGDSYQPQHF. The CDR3 nucleotides are TGTGCCAGCAGCTTAGGGGACAGTTATCAGCCCCAGCATTTT. This chain joins TRBV7-8 and TRBJ1-5; 7 positions match TRBD1. CDR1 is SGHVS, CDR2 FQNEAQ, per germline. Trimming removed 1 base from V and 5 bases from J; junction bases left unmatched: 2. This CDR3 comprises 14 residues.

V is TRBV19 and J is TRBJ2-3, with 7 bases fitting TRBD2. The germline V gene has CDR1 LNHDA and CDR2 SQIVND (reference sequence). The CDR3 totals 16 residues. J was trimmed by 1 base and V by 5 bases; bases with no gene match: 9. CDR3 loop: CASSREGGAGTDTQYF. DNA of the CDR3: TGTGCCAGTAGTCGTGAGGGAGGGGCTGGCACAGATACGCAGTATTTT. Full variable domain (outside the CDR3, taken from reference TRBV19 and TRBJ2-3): DGGITQSPKYLFRKEGQNVTLSCEQNLNHDAMYWYRQDPGQGLRLIYYSQIVNDFQKGDIAEGYSVSREKKESFPLTVTSAQKNPTAFYLCASSREGGAGTDTQYFGPGTRLTVL.

CDR3 sequence reads: CASSIIQGADTEAFF. The CDR3 nucleotides are TGCGCCAGCAGCATAATACAGGGGGCAGACACTGAAGCTTTCTTT. The chain employs TRBV5-1 and TRBJ1-1; 9 bases match TRBD1. Germline CDR1 is SGHRS and CDR2 is YFSETQ. The CDR3 spans 15 residues. V shed 4 bases and J 3 bases; nucleotides not matched to a gene: 7.

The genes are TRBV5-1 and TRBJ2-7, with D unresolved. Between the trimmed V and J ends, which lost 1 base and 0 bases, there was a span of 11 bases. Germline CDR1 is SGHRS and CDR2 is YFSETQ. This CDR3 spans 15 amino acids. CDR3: CASSLSSISSYEQYF. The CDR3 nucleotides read TGCGCCAGCAGCTTGAGTAGTATTAGCTCCTACGAGCAGTACTTC.

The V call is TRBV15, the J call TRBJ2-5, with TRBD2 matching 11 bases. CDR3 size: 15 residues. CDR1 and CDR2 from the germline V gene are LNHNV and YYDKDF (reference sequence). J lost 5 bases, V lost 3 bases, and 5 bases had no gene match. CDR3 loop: CATSRASGGSETQYF. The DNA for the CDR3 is TGTGCCACCAGCAGGGCTAGCGGGGGGAGTGAGACCCAGTACTTC.

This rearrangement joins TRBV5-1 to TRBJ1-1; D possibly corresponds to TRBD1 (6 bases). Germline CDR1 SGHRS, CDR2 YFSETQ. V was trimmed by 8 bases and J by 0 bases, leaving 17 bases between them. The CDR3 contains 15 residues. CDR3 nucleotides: TGCGCCAGTGGGAATGGACAGAACATGAACACTGAAGCTTTCTTT. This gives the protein CASGNGQNMNTEAFF.